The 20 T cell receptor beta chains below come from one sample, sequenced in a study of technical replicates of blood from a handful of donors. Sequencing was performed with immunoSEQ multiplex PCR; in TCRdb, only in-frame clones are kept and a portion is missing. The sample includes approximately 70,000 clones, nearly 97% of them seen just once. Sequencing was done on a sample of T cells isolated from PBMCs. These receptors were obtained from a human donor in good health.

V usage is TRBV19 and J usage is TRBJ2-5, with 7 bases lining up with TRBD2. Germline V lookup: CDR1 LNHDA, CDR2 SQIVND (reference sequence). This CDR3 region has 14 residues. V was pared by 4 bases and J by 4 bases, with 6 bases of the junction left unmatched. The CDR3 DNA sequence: TGTGCCAGTAGTACTGGGACGGGGGGAGAGACCCAGTACTTC. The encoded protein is CASSTGTGGETQYF. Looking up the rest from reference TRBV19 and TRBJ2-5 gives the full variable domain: DGGITQSPKYLFRKEGQNVTLSCEQNLNHDAMYWYRQDPGQGLRLIYYSQIVNDFQKGDIAEGYSVSREKKESFPLTVTSAQKNPTAFYLCASSTGTGGETQYFGPGTRLLVL.

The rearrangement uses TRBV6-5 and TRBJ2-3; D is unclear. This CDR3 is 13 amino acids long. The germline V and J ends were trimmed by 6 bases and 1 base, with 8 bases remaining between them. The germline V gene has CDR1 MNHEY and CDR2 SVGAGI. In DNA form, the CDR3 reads TGTGCCAGCAGAGTGCCGGGCACAGATACGCAGTATTTT. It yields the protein CASRVPGTDTQYF.

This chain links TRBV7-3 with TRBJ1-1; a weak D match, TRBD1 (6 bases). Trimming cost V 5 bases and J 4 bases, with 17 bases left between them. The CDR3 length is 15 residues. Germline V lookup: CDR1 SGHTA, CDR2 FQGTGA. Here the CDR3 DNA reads TGTGCCAGCAGCCCCTCGTTTTCGGACAGCACTGAAGCTTTCTTT. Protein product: CASSPSFSDSTEAFF. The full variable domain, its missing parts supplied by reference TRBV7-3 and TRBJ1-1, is GAGVSQTPSNKVTEKGKYVELRCDPISGHTALYWYRQSLGQGPEFLIYFQGTGAADDSGLPNDRFFAVRPEGSVSTLKIQRTERGDSAVYLCASSPSFSDSTEAFFGQGTRLTVV.

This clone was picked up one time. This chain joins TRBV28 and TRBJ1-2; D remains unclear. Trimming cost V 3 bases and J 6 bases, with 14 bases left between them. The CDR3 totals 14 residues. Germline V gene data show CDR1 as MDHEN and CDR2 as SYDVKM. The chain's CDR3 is CASSFGSRANGYTF. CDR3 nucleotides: TGTGCCAGCAGTTTTGGCTCCCGAGCGAATGGCTACACCTTC.

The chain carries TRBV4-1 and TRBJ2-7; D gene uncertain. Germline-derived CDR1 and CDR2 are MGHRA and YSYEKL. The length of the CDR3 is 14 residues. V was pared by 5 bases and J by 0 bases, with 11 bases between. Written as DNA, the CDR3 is TGCGCCAGCAGCAGGTCTAGGTCCTCCTACGAGCAGTACTTC. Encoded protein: CASSRSRSSYEQYF.

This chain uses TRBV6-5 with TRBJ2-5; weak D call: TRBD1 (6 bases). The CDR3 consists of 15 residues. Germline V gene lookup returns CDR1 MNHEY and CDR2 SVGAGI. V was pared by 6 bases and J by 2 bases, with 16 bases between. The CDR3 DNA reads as TGTGCCAGCAGACTATGGACCAGGGGACAAGAGACCCAGTACTTC. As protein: CASRLWTRGQETQYF.

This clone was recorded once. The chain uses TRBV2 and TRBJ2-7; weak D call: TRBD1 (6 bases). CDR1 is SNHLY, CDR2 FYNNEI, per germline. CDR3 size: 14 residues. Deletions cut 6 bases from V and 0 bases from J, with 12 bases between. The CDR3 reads CASSSGQSSYEQYF. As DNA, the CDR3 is TGTGCCAGCAGCAGCGGACAGAGCTCCTACGAGCAGTACTTC.

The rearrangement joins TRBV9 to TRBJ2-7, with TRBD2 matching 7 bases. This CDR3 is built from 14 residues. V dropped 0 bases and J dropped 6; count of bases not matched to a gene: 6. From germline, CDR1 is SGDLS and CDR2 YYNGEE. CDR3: CASSVGLAPLEQYF. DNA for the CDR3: TGTGCCAGCAGCGTAGGACTAGCTCCTCTCGAGCAGTACTTC.

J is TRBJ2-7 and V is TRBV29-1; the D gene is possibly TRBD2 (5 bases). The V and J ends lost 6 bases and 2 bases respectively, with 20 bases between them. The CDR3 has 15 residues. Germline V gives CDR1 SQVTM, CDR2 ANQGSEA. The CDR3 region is CSVRGLSLDTYEQYF. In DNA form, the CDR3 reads TGCAGCGTCCGAGGGCTGAGCTTAGACACCTACGAGCAGTACTTC.

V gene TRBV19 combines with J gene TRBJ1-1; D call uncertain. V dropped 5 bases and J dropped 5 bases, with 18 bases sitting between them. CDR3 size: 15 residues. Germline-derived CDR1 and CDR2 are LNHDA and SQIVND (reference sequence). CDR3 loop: CASSGKAAGETEAFF. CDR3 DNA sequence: TGTGCCAGTAGTGGGAAGGCCGCCGGGGAGACTGAAGCTTTCTTT.

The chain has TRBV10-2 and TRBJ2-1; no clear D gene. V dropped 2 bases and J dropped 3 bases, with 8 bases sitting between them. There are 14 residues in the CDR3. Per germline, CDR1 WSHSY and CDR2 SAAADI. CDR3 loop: CASSEQANYNEQFF. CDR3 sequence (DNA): TGCGCCAGCAGTGAGCAGGCCAACTACAATGAGCAGTTCTTC.

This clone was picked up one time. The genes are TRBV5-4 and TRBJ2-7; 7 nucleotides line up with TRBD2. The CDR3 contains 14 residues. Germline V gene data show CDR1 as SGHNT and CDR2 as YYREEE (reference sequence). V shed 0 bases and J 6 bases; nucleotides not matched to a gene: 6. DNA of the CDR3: TGTGCCAGCAGCTTGGAAGCGGGACCCCTCGAGCAGTACTTC. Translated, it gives CASSLEAGPLEQYF.

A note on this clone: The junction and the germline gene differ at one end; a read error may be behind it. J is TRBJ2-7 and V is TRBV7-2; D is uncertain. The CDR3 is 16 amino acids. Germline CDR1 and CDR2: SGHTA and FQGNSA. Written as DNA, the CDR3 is TGTGCCGGCAGCTTAGGCAGAGCAAGGAGAACCGACGAGCAGTACTTC. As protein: CAGSLGRARRTDEQYF.

The CDR3 reads CASSPPGSRKETQYF. The CDR3 bases are TGTGCCAGCAGTCCCCCCGGGAGTCGGAAGGAGACCCAGTACTTC. J is TRBJ2-5 and V is TRBV6-6; perhaps TRBD2 as D (6 bases). Germline assignment: CDR1 MNHNY and CDR2 SVGAGI (reference sequence). This CDR3 is 15 amino acids long. Trimming shortened V by 5 bases and J by 5 bases, and 18 bases separated the two germline ends.

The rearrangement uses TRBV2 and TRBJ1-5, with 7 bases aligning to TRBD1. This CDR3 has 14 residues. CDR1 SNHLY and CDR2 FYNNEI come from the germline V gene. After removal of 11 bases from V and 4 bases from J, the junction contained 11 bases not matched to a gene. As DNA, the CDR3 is TGTGCCTGCAACCGGGACAGCGTTAATCAGCCCCAGCATTTT. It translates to CACNRDSVNQPQHF.

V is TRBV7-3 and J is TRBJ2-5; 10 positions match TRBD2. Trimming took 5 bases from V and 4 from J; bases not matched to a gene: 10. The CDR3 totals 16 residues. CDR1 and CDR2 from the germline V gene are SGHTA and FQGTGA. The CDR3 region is CASSRIAGGDLETQYF. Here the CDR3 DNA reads TGTGCCAGCAGCCGCATAGCGGGGGGCGATCTAGAGACCCAGTACTTC.

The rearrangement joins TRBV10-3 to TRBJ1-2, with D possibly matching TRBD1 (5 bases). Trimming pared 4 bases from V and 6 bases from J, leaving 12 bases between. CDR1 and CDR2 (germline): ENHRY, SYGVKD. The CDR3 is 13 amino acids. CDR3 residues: CAISGVGGDGYTF. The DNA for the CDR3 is TGTGCCATCAGTGGGGTGGGGGGTGATGGCTACACCTTC.

CDR3 loop: CASSQGQALALAQHF. CDR3 coding DNA: TGTGCCAGCTCCCAGGGACAGGCCCTTGCCTTGGCCCAGCATTTT. The chain is built from TRBV18 and TRBJ1-5, with TRBD1 matching 8 bases. The CDR3 runs 15 residues. Germline assignment: CDR1 KGHSH and CDR2 LQKENI. V lost 6 bases, J lost 11 bases, and 15 bases stayed unmatched. The variable domain in full, completed from reference TRBV18 and TRBJ1-5, reads NAGVMQNPRHLVRRRGQEARLRCSPMKGHSHVYWYRQLPEEGLKFMVYLQKENIIDESGMPKERFSAEFPKEGPSILRIQQVVRGDSAAYFCASSQGQALALAQHFGDGTRLSIL.

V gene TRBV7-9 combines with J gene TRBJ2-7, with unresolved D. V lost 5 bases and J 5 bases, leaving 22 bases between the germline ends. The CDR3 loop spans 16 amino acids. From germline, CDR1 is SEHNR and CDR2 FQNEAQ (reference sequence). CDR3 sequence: CASSTWKVIRVDEQYF. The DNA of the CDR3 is TGTGCCAGCAGCACCTGGAAGGTCATTCGGGTGGACGAGCAGTACTTC.

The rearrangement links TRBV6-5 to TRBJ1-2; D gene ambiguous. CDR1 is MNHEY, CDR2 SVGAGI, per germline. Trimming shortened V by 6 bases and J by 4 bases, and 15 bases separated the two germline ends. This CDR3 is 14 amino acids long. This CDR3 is CASRSGGGVYGYTF. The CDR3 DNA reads TGTGCCAGCAGAAGCGGTGGAGGAGTCTATGGCTACACCTTC.